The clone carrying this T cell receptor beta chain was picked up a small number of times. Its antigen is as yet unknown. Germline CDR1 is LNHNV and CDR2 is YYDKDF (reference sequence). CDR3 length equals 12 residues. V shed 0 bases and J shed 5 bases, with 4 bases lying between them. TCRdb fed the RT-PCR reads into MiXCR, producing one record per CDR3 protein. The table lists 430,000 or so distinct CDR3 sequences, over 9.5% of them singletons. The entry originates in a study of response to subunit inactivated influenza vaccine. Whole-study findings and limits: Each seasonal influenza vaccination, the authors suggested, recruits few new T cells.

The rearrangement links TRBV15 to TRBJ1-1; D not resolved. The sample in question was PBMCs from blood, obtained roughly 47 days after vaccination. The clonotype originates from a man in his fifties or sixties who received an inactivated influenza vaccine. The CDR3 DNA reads TGTGCCACCAGCAGAGATTTAACTGAAGCTTTCTTT. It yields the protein CATSRDLTEAFF. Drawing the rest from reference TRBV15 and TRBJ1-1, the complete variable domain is DAMVIQNPRYQVTQFGKPVTLSCSQTLNHNVMYWYQQKSSQAPKLLFHYYDKDFNNEADTPDNFQSRRPNTSFCFLDIRSPGLGDTAMYLCATSRDLTEAFFGQGTRLTVV.